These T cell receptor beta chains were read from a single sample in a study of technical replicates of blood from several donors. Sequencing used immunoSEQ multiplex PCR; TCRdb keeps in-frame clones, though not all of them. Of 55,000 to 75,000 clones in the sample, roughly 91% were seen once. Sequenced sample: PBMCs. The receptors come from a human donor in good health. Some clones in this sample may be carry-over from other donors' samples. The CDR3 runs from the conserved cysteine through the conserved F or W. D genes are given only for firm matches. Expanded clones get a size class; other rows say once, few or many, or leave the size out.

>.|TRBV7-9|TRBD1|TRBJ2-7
TGTGCCAGCAGCCCGATCTATGACAGGGGGCCCTACGAGCAGTACTTC
CASSPIYDRGPYEQYF
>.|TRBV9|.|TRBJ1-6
TGTGCCAGCAGCGCCGACGGGGGGCGCAATAATTCACCCCTCCACTTT
CASSADGGRNNSPLHF
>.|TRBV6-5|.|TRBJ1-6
TGTGCCAGCAGTTCCGGCGGGTCGGGAAATTCACCCCTCCACTTT
CASSSGGSGNSPLHF
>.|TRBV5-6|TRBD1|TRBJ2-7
TGTGCCAGCAGCTCCTGGGACAGACACTACGAGCAGTACTTC
CASSSWDRHYEQYF
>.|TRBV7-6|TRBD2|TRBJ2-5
TGTGCCAGCAGCCCAGGGACTAGCGGGCAAGAGACCCAGTACTTC
CASSPGTSGQETQYF
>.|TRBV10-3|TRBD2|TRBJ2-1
TGTGCCATCAGTCGGCTAGCGGGCTCCTACAATGAGCAGTTCTTC
CAISRLAGSYNEQFF
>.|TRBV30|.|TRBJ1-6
TGTGCCTGGAGTGTACTCACACTACCTAATAATTCACCCCTCCACTTT
CAWSVLTLPNNSPLHF
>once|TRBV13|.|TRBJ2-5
TGTGCCAGCAGCTTAGACCGGGGGGAGACCCAGTACTTC
CASSLDRGETQYF
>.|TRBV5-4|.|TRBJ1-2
TGTGCCAGCAGCTTGGGCGGAGACAACTATGGCTACACCTTC
CASSLGGDNYGYTF
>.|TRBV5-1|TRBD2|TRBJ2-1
TGCGCCAGCCAACTAGCGGGAGTTGCTGATGAGCAGTTCTTC
CASQLAGVADEQFF
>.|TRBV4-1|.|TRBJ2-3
TGCGCCAGCAGCCAAATGCGGGTATCAGATACGCAGTATTTT
CASSQMRVSDTQYF
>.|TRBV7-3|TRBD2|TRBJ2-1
TGTGCCAGCAGTCAGACTAGCGGAGCATACAATGAGCAGTTCTTC
CASSQTSGAYNEQFF
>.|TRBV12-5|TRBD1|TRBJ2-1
TGTGCTAGTGGGGGGGGGACAGGGGCCTACAATGAGCAGTTCTTC
CASGGGTGAYNEQFF
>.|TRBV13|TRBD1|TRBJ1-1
TGTGCCAGCAGCTCGGAAAGGGGGCAGAACACTGAAGCTTTCTTT
CASSSERGQNTEAFF
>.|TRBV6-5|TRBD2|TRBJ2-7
TGTGCCAGCAGTTACTCCCTAGCGGGAGGTAACGAGCAGTACTTC
CASSYSLAGGNEQYF
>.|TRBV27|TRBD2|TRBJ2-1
TGTGCCAGCAGTTTATACCTAGCGGGAGGGCCCAATGAGCAGTTCTTC
CASSLYLAGGPNEQFF
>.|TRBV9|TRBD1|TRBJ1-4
TGTGCCAGCGGAACAGGGGGCGCTCCTAATGAAAAACTGTTTTTT
CASGTGGAPNEKLFF
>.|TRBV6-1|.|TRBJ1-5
TGTGCCAGCAGTGATCAAGCCCGTGGCAATCAGCCCCAGCATTTT
CASSDQARGNQPQHF
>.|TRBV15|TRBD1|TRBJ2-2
TGTGCCACCAGCTTCAGGACAGGACGTGGGCCCGGGGAGCTGTTTTTT
CATSFRTGRGPGELFF
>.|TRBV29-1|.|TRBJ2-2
TGCAGCGTTCCGGGGGCGAACACCGGGGAGCTGTTTTTT
CSVPGANTGELFF
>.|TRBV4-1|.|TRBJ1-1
TGCGCCAGCAGCCCAACCGGGGGGAGCCGCGGGTTTACTGAAGCTTTCTTT
CASSPTGGSRGFTEAFF
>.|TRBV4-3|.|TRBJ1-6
TGCGCCAGCAGCCAAGATCTTCGTAATCCACCCCTCCACTTT
CASSQDLRNPPLHF
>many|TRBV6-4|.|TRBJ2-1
TGTGCCAGCAGTGGAGGACAGGGAGGGGGCAGTGAGCAGTTCTTC
CASSGGQGGGSEQFF
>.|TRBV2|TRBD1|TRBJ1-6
TGTGCCAGCAGACCAACAGGGGGTTACTCACCCCTCCACTTT
CASRPTGGYSPLHF
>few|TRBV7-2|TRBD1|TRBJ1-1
TGTGCCAGCACCGTAGCCGGGACAGGGTTCACTGAAGCTTTCTTT
CASTVAGTGFTEAFF
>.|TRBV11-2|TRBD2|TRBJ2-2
TGTGCCAGCAGCGCGCGGGGGACTGGCGGGGAGCTGTTTTTT
CASSARGTGGELFF
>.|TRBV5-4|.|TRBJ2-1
TGTGCCAGCAGCTTACGCGGAAGCTCCTACAATGAGCAGTTCTTC
CASSLRGSSYNEQFF
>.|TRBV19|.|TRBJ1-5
TGTGCCAGTAGTGGACAGCTAAATCAGCCCCAGCATTTT
CASSGQLNQPQHF
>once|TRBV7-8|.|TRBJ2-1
TGTGCCAGCAGTTCGAGCTCCTACAATGAGCAGTTCTTC
CASSSSSYNEQFF
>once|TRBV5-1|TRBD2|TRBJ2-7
TGCGCCAGCAGCCCGGGGAGCGGGAGCTCCTACGAGCAGTACTTC
CASSPGSGSSYEQYF
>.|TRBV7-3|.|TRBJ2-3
TGTGCCAGCAGCCCGGCGGGCACCAGCACAGATACGCAGTATTTT
CASSPAGTSTDTQYF
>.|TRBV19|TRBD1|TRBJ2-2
TGTGCCAGTAGTATTGGGACAGGGAACACCGGGGAGCTGTTTTTT
CASSIGTGNTGELFF
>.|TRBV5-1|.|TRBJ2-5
TGCGCCAGCAGCTTGGACAGGGTGGAGACCCAGTACTTC
CASSLDRVETQYF
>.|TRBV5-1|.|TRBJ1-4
TGCGCCAGCAGCCCAATATCGGACAGAGATTATGAAAAACTGTTTTTT
CASSPISDRDYEKLFF
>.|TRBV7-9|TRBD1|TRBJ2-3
TGTGCCAGCAGCACCCCCCGGAACAGGGGATTGAGCACAGATACGCAGTATTTT
CASSTPRNRGLSTDTQYF
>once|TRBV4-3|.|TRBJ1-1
TGCGCCAGCAGCCAAGACGGGGGCACTGAAGCTTTCTTT
CASSQDGGTEAFF
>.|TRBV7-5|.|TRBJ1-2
TGTGTCAGAAGCTTGCGGGACAGGGTCTATGGCTACACCTTC
CVRSLRDRVYGYTF
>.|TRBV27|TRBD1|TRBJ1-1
TGTGCCAGCAGGACAGGGGGCGCGGCTTTCTTT
CASRTGGAAFF
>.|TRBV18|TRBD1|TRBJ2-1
TGTGCCAGCTCCGTGGGGACAGGGGGGTACAATGAGCAGTTCTTC
CASSVGTGGYNEQFF
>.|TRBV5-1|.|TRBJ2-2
TGCGCCAGCAGAACTACCGGGACATCTAACACCGGGGAGCTGTTTTTT
CASRTTGTSNTGELFF
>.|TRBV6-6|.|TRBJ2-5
TGTGCCAGCAGTTCGAGTGGTGAGACCCAGTACTTC
CASSSSGETQYF
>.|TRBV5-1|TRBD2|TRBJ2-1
TGCGCCAGCAGCTTTCCGGGGGGGAACTCGGATGAGCAGTTCTTC
CASSFPGGNSDEQFF
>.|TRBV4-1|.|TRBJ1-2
TGCGCCAGCAGCCCCCCTACAGGGAACTATGGCTACACCTTC
CASSPPTGNYGYTF
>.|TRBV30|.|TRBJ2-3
TGTGCCTGGAGTGTCATCCGGCAGGGAAGTTTCGATACGCAGTATTTT
CAWSVIRQGSFDTQYF
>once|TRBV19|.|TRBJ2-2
TGTGCCAGTAGTATCGGGGGTACCGGGGAGCTGTTTTTT
CASSIGGTGELFF
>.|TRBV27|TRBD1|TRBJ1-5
TGTGCCAGCAGGGCGGGACAGGCGATTCGTAATCAGCCCCAGCATTTT
CASRAGQAIRNQPQHF
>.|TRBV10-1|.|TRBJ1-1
TGCGCCGCGAGACCTATAGGAGGAAACACTGAAGCTTTCTTT
CAARPIGGNTEAFF
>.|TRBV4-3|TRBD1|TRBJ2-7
TGCGCCAGCAGCCAAGATTCTCAGGACAGGAGCTCCTACGAGCAGTACTTC
CASSQDSQDRSSYEQYF
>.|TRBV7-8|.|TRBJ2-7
TGTGCCAGCAGCTTAGGGACTCTCTACGAGCAGTACTTC
CASSLGTLYEQYF
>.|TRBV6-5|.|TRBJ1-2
TGTGCCAGCAGGCCCACCGGGGGGTCCCTGGGTGGCTACACCTTC
CASRPTGGSLGGYTF
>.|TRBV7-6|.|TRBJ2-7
TGTGCCAGCAGCCAATCGACAGGAGACTACGAGCAGTACTTC
CASSQSTGDYEQYF
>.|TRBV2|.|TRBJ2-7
TGTGCCAGCAGTGGCGGCCTTCTACGCGAGCAGTACTTC
CASSGGLLREQYF